Shown below are 19 T cell receptor beta chains from a single sample sequenced in a study of molecular identifiers for immune sequencing clone quantification. Via MiXCR, TCRdb re-called the PCR reads, giving one row per CDR3 protein. The sample contains more than 450,000 distinct CDR3 sequences, about a fifth of which appear only once. Sequenced input: naive CD8+ T cells from blood, with Jurkat cell RNA spiked in. Documented subset: FACS-sorted CD8+CD4-CCR7+CD45RA+ naive T cells. These receptor sequences come from a human donor in good health. Some libraries in this study had Jurkat cell RNA spiked in.

This clonotype showed up just a few times. The chain combines TRBV11-3 with TRBJ2-3; no firm D call. V was pared by 3 bases and J by 2 bases, with 12 bases between. Germline loops: CDR1 SGHNT, CDR2 YENEEA. The CDR3 loop spans 15 amino acids. Here the CDR3 DNA reads TGTGCCAGCAGCTTTTCACCACGTATCACAGATACGCAGTATTTT. Residues: CASSFSPRITDTQYF.

This clonotype was observed at least ten times. This rearrangement joins TRBV7-9 to TRBJ2-5, with 9 bases fitting TRBD2. Germline V gene sequence: CDR1 SEHNR, CDR2 FQNEAQ (reference sequence). The CDR3 is 14 residues long. The trim removed 5 bases at V and 5 bases at J, leaving 6 bases unmatched. CDR3 region: CASSHSGSVETQYF. CDR3 DNA: TGTGCCAGCAGCCATAGCGGGAGCGTTGAGACCCAGTACTTC.

This clonotype has only one observation. The V call is TRBV19, the J call TRBJ2-1; either TRBD1 or TRBD2 may fit D (5 bases each). The CDR3 has 14 amino acids. Per germline, CDR1 LNHDA and CDR2 SQIVND (reference sequence). V was cut by 4 bases and J by 8 bases, with 15 bases left in between. In DNA, the CDR3 is TGTGCCAGTAGTACGGGACCCTCCGTCCATGAGCAGTTCTTC. Translated, it gives CASSTGPSVHEQFF.

This clonotype was counted ten times or more. The V call is TRBV7-6, the J call TRBJ1-1; TRBD1 is a possible D gene (5 bases). V gave up 4 bases and J gave up 7 bases, with 10 bases separating them. The CDR3 sequence is 12 residues long. Germline CDR1 and CDR2: SGHVS and FNYEAQ. In DNA form, the CDR3 reads TGTGCCAGCAGCTCAGGAAGGGGTGAAGCTTTCTTT. This gives the protein CASSSGRGEAFF.

The CDR3 here is CASSIVPGADTQYF. In nucleotides, the CDR3 is TGTGCCAGTAGTATAGTTCCGGGGGCAGATACGCAGTATTTT. The chain couples TRBV19 to TRBJ2-3, with a tentative D call TRBD2 (6 bases). Germline V CDR1 and CDR2: LNHDA, SQIVND (reference sequence). The germline V and J ends were trimmed by 1 base and 4 bases, with 9 bases remaining between them. The CDR3 is 14 amino acids.

This clonotype came up many times. The rearrangement uses TRBV12-3 or TRBV12-4 and TRBJ1-6; TRBD1 agrees at 7 bases. Germline trimming cut 10 bases from V and 7 bases from J; bases unmatched to any gene: 4. This CDR3 is 12 amino acids long. The CDR3 region is CATGTDNSPLHF. The CDR3 DNA sequence: TGTGCCACAGGGACAGACAATTCACCCCTCCACTTT.

This clonotype was detected many times. The chain has TRBV7-8 and TRBJ2-3; maybe TRBD2 (6 bases). This CDR3 comprises 15 residues. The ends were cut back, 3 bases at V and 0 bases at J, with 10 bases in the middle. Per the germline V gene, CDR1 is SGHVS and CDR2 is FQNEAQ. The CDR3 loop reads CASSFPGLSTDTQYF. CDR3 sequence (DNA): TGTGCCAGCAGCTTTCCGGGACTGAGCACAGATACGCAGTATTTT.

This clonotype was recorded at least ten times. This chain links TRBV11-2 with TRBJ2-7; tentative D call: TRBD1 (7 bases). Trimming pared 5 bases from V and 2 bases from J, leaving 10 bases between. Germline V gene lookup returns CDR1 SGHAT and CDR2 FQNNGV. The CDR3 spans 13 residues. CDR3 nucleotide sequence: TGTGCCAGCAGCGCGGGACAGCCCTACGAGCAGTACTTC. It specifies CASSAGQPYEQYF.

With regard to this clonotype: This may be a read error, as it is one base from a much larger clone. The genes are TRBV12-3 or TRBV12-4 and TRBJ1-2, with D maybe TRBD1 (5 bases). The CDR3 is 13 residues long. V was clipped by 1 base and J by 7 bases, with 10 bases between them. As DNA, the CDR3 is TGTGCCAGCAGTTTAGGAGGGGCCGGTGGCTACACCTTC. Protein: CASSLGGAGGYTF.

Worth noting for this clonotype: The conserved phenylalanine or tryptophan normally closing the CDR3 is absent here, so this likely arose from a read error. This CDR3 reads CASSLAGGGYTEAFL. The CDR3 DNA is TGTGCCAGCAGTTTAGCAGGGGGCGGTTACACCGAAGCTTTCCTT. The genes are TRBV27 and TRBJ1-1; TRBD1 matches at 8 bases. This CDR3 has 15 amino acids. CDR1 is MNHEY and CDR2 is SMNVEV in the germline V gene (reference sequence).

Only one count was recorded for this clonotype. A much larger clone lies a single base off, so this may be a read error. This sequence joins TRBV4-3 and TRBJ1-1; perhaps TRBD1 as D (5 bases). Germline CDR1 is LGHNA and CDR2 is YSLEER. The CDR3 is 15 amino acids. CDR3 coding DNA: TGCGCCAGCAGCCAAGAAGAGGGGTCTTGGACTGAAGCTTCCTTT. It yields the protein CASSQEEGSWTEASF.

This clonotype came up many times. The chain combines TRBV28 with TRBJ1-5; D is uncertain. This CDR3 is built from 17 residues. V lost 5 bases, J lost 2 bases, and 19 bases lay in between. Germline loops: CDR1 MDHEN, CDR2 SYDVKM. CDR3: CASSQNIGLRGNQPQHF. The CDR3 DNA is TGTGCCAGCAGTCAAAATATCGGTCTACGAGGCAATCAGCCCCAGCATTTT.

This chain links TRBV5-6 with TRBJ1-2; the match to TRBD1 covers 7 bases. In germline, CDR1 is SGHDT, CDR2 YYEEEE. The CDR3 length is 15 residues. The junction had 8 bases not matched to a gene; V was cut back by 5 bases and J by 1 base. In DNA, the CDR3 is TGTGCCAGCAGGTCCACAGGGGCCGATAACTATGGCTACACCTTC. Translation gives CASRSTGADNYGYTF.

This clonotype was observed a few times. This chain connects TRBV7-9 to TRBJ1-2; D gene ambiguous. The CDR3 is 18 residues long. Germline-derived CDR1 and CDR2 are SEHNR and FQNEAQ (reference sequence). The V end lost 5 bases, the J end lost 4 bases, and 26 bases lay between the germline ends. The CDR3 here is CASSPEYSENPTGYGYTF. The CDR3 DNA reads as TGTGCCAGCAGCCCAGAGTACAGTGAGAACCCTACTGGCTATGGCTACACCTTC. Full variable domain (remainder filled in from reference TRBV7-9 and TRBJ1-2): DTGVSQNPRHKITKRGQNVTFRCDPISEHNRLYWYRQTLGQGPEFLTYFQNEAQLEKSRLLSDRFSAERPKGSFSTLEIQRTEQGDSAMYLCASSPEYSENPTGYGYTFGSGTRLTVV.

This clonotype was counted between two and nine times. V and J are TRBV7-9 and TRBJ2-3; 7 bases line up with TRBD2. The CDR3 sequence is 16 residues long. V shed 4 bases and J 2 bases; nucleotides not matched to a gene: 9. CDR1 and CDR2 (germline): SEHNR, FQNEAQ (reference sequence). CDR3 protein: CASSSTSASLTDTQYF. For the CDR3, the DNA is TGTGCCAGCAGCTCAACTAGCGCCTCTCTCACAGATACGCAGTATTTT.

This clonotype was detected only a few times. Germline is not matched at one junction end, which may reflect a read error. The V and J genes are TRBV3-1 and TRBJ2-5; maybe TRBD1 (8 bases). The CDR3 sequence is 18 residues long. Germline V gene sequence: CDR1 LGHDT, CDR2 YNNKEL (reference sequence). CDR3 in DNA: TGTGCCAGCAGACAAGAGGTTGCTGCGGACAGGGAGGGAGAGACCCAGTACTTC. Its protein is CASRQEVAADREGETQYF.

Only a few counts were recorded for this clonotype. The chain joins TRBV29-1 to TRBJ2-1, with D uncertain. V was clipped by 7 bases and J by 2 bases, with 12 bases between them. This CDR3 contains 13 residues. Germline lookup yields CDR1 SQVTM and CDR2 ANQGSEA. The CDR3 region has the DNA TGCAGCGCCACCGGCGTAACCTACAATGAGCAGTTCTTC. As protein: CSATGVTYNEQFF.

This clonotype has more than one count but fewer than ten. The rearrangement joins TRBV20-1 to TRBJ2-1, with no clear D. Trimming removed 0 bases at V and 4 bases at J, with 4 bases between. Germline loops: CDR1 DFQATT, CDR2 SNEGSKA (reference sequence). The CDR3 covers 12 residues. The CDR3 coding sequence is TGCAGTGCTAGAGACGGGTACAATGAGCAGTTCTTC. Residues: CSARDGYNEQFF.

This clonotype showed up just a few times. The V gene is TRBV29-1, the J gene TRBJ2-7; the match to TRBD1 covers 9 bases. The CDR3 runs 14 residues. The germline CDR1 and CDR2 sequences are SQVTM and ANQGSEA. With 7 bases clipped from V and 0 bases from J, the junction kept 7 bases outside the gene matches. CDR3 residues: CSATTGGFSYEQYF. The CDR3 DNA reads TGCAGCGCCACGACAGGGGGATTCTCCTACGAGCAGTACTTC.